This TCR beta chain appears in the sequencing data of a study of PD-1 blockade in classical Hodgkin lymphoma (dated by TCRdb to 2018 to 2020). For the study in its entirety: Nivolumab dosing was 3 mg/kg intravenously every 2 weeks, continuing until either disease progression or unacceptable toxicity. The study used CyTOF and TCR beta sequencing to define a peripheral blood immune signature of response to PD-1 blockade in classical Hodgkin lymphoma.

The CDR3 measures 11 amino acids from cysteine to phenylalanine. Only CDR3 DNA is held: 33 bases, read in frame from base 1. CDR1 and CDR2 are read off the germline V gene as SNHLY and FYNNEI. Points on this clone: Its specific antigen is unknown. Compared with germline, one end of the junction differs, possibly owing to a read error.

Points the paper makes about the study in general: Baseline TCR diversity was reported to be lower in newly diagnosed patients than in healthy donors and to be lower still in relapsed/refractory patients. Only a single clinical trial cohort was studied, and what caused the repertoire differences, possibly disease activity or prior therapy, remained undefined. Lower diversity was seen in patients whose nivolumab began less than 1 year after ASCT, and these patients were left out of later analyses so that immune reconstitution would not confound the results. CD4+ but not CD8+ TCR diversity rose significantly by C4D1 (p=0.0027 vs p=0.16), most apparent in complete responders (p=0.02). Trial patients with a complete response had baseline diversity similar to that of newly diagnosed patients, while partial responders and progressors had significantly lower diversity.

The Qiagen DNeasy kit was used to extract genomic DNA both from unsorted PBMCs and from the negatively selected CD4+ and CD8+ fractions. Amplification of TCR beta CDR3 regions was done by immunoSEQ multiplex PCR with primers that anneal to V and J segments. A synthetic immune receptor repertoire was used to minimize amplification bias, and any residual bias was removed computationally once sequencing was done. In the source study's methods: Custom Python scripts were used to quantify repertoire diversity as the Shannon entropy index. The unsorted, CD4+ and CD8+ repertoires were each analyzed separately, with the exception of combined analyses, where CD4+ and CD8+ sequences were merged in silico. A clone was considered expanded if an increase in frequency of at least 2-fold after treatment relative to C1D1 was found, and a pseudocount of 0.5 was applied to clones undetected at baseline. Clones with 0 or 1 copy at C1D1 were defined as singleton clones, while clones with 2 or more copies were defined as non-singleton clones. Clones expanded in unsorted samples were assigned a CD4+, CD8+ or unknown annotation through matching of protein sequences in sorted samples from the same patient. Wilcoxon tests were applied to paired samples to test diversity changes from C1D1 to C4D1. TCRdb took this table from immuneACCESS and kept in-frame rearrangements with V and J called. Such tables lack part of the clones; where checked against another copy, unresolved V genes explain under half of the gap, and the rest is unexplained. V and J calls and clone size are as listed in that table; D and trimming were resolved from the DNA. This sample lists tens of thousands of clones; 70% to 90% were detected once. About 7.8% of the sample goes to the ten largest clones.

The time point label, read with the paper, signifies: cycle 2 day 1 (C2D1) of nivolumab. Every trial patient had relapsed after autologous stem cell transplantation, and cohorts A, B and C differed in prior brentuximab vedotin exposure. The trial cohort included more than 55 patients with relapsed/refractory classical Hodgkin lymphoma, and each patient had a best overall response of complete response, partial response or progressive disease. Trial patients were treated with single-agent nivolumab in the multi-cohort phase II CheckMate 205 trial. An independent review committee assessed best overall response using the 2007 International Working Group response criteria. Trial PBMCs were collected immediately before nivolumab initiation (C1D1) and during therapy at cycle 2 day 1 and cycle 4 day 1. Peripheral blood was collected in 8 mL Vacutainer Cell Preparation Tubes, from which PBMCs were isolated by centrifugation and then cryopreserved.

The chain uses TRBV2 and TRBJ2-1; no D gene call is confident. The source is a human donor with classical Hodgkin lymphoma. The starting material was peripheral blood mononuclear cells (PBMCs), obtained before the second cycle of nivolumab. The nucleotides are TGTGCCAGCAAGAACTACATTGAGCAGTTCTTC. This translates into CASKNYIEQFF.